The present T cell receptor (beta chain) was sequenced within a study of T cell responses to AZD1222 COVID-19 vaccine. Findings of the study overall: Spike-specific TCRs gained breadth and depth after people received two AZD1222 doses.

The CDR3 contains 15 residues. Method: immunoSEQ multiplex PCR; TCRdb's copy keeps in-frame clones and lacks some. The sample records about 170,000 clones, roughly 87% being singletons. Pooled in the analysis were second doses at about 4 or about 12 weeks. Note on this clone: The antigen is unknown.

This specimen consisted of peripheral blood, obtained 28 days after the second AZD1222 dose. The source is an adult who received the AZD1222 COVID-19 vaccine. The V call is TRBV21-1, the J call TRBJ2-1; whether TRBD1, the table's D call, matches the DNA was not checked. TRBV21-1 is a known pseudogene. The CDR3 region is CASSKPARGGNEQFF. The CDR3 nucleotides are TGTGCCAGCAGCAAACCCGCCAGGGGTGGGAATGAGCAGTTCTTC.